This TCR beta chain is drawn from a study of regulatory T cells in long-lasting Graves disease. V was cut by 3 bases and J by 4 bases, with 23 bases left in between. CDR1 and CDR2 from the germline V gene are SGHRS and YFSETQ. The CDR3 length is 18 residues. The sample's time point: newly diagnosed GD, antithyroid drugs for less than 3 months. PBMC-extracted RNA yielded the TCR library. Arm-PCR with iRepertoire HTBI primers amplified the CDR3 regions for these TCR beta libraries. TCRdb itself ran the multiplex PCR reads through MiXCR, one entry per CDR3 protein. The sample records 560,000 or so distinct CDR3 sequences, around 16% being singletons. This clonotype showed up many times. Its specificity is not known. General observations from the study: TRBV28, TRBJ1-2 and TRBJ2-5 were segments that persistent disease favored.

These data were also reused for a study on T cells in Graves' hyperthyroidism and ophthalmopathy. As that report states: Patients were aged 18 to 65, had disease duration under 2 months, and had newly diagnosed hyperthyroidism. In the blood, most expanded thyroid clonotypes above 0.001 appeared as well.

The sequence was collected from a man between 18 and 29 years old with Graves disease. Specimen: peripheral blood mononuclear cells (PBMCs), collected at new diagnosis, from a patient treated with antithyroid drugs. The chain recombines TRBV5-1 with TRBJ2-1, with a weak D call TRBD2 (5 bases). DNA for the CDR3: TGCGCCAGCAGCTACGGGGTGGGCCCCCTCGGCGATTACAATGAGCAGTTCTTC. Encoded protein: CASSYGVGPLGDYNEQFF.